These T cell receptor beta chains were read from a single sample in a study of regulatory T cells in long-lasting Graves disease. Each CDR3 protein is one row after TCRdb ran MiXCR on the multiplex PCR reads. The profile covers 350,000 to 500,000 distinct CDR3 sequences, with about 14% appearing a single time and over 15% taken by the ten largest. This same sample was also part of a study on T cells in Graves' hyperthyroidism and ophthalmopathy.

Sample: peripheral blood mononuclear cells (PBMCs), taken at new diagnosis, from a patient treated with antithyroid drugs. These receptors all come from a woman aged 50 to 65 with Graves disease. Each CDR3 is given with its conserved first and last residue. A D gene is named only where the DNA matches it firmly. Size tells how often a clone was seen (once, few, many) or the class of an expanded clone, and some rows leave it out.

TRBV30	TRBD1	TRBJ2-1	many	CAWSVRWQGAPYYNEQFF	TGTGCCTGGAGTGTACGGTGGCAGGGGGCCCCCTACTACAATGAGCAGTTCTTC
TRBV27	.	TRBJ2-4	few	CASSPAGGGNIQYF	TGTGCCAGCAGCCCCGCAGGGGGGGGAAACATTCAGTACTTC
TRBV14	.	TRBJ1-1	.	CASSQDEVMNTEAFF	TGTGCCAGCAGCCAAGATGAGGTCATGAACACTGAAGCTTTCTTT
TRBV7-2	TRBD1	TRBJ2-3	many	CASSLRGGLITDTQYF	TGTGCCAGCAGCTTGAGAGGGGGCCTTATTACAGATACGCAGTATTTT
TRBV6-5	TRBD2	TRBJ2-3	few	CASSYSRTSAGADTQYF	TGTGCCAGCAGTTACTCGAGGACTAGCGCAGGAGCAGATACGCAGTATTTT
TRBV7-8	TRBD2	TRBJ2-1	many	CASSLALAGLNEQFF	TGTGCCAGCAGCTTAGCACTAGCGGGTCTCAATGAGCAGTTCTTC
TRBV6-1	.	TRBJ2-7	few	CASSEVGLNYEQYF	TGTGCCAGCAGTGAAGTTGGCCTAAACTACGAGCAGTACTTC
TRBV2	.	TRBJ2-7	many	CASSEGVWAGQNYEQYF	TGTGCCAGCAGTGAAGGTGTGTGGGCGGGACAGAACTACGAGCAGTACTTC
TRBV28	TRBD1	TRBJ1-5	.	CASSQRGTGVNQPQHF	TGTGCCAGCAGTCAAAGGGGGACAGGGGTAAATCAGCCCCAGCATTTT
TRBV3-1	.	TRBJ1-1	many	CASSHAAGSITEAFF	TGTGCCAGCAGCCACGCGGCAGGATCTATAACTGAAGCTTTCTTT
TRBV11-2	.	TRBJ1-6	many	CASSPVVNNSPLHF	TGTGCCAGCAGCCCGGTGGTGAACAATTCACCCCTCCACTTT
TRBV27	.	TRBJ2-1	.	CASSPHLRNEQFF	TGTGCCAGCAGTCCCCACTTACGAAATGAGCAGTTCTTC
TRBV10-3	.	TRBJ2-3	many	CAISGFTTDTQYF	TGTGCCATCAGTGGGTTCACCACAGATACGCAGTATTTT
TRBV28	.	TRBJ1-1	few	CASSIYRLNTEAFF	TGTGCCAGCAGTATTTATCGACTGAACACTGAAGCTTTCTTT
TRBV5-1	.	TRBJ2-1	.	CASSFIGSSSYNEQFF	TGCGCCAGCAGCTTTATTGGATCCTCCTCCTACAATGAGCAGTTCTTC
TRBV7-8	TRBD2	TRBJ2-7	many	CASSPLRWREKGYEQYF	TGTGCCAGCAGCCCCCTGCGTTGGCGGGAGAAGGGTTACGAGCAGTACTTC
TRBV12-3/TRBV12-4	TRBD2	TRBJ2-2	many	CASSPRTSLNTGELFF	TGTGCCAGCAGTCCCAGGACTAGCCTAAACACCGGGGAGCTGTTTTTT
TRBV20-1	.	TRBJ2-7	few	CSARGQRTSYEQYF	TGCAGTGCTAGAGGACAGCGTACCTCCTACGAGCAGTACTTC
TRBV6-5	TRBD1	TRBJ2-5	many	CASSYPRTGQGDQETQYF	TGTGCCAGCAGTTACCCACGGACGGGACAGGGGGACCAAGAGACCCAGTACTTC
TRBV9	TRBD2	TRBJ2-1	few	CASSVAPQRENEQFF	TGTGCCAGCAGCGTAGCTCCCCAGCGGGAGAATGAGCAGTTCTTC
TRBV5-5	.	TRBJ2-7	many	CASSLDAYEQYF	TGCGCCAGCAGCTTGGATGCTTACGAGCAGTACTTC
TRBV9	.	TRBJ1-1	many	CASSVAYGNTEAFF	TGTGCCAGCAGCGTAGCCTACGGGAACACTGAAGCTTTCTTT
TRBV12-3/TRBV12-4	TRBD1	TRBJ2-2	many	CASRAGTENTGELFF	TGTGCCAGCAGGGCCGGGACAGAGAACACCGGGGAGCTGTTTTTT
TRBV29-1	.	TRBJ2-1	.	CSVEDLPDMSSYNEQFF	TGCAGCGTTGAAGATCTCCCCGATATGAGCTCCTACAATGAGCAGTTCTTC
TRBV20-1	TRBD2	TRBJ2-3	many	CSARLAGSTDTQYF	TGCAGTGCTAGACTAGCGGGAAGCACAGATACGCAGTATTTT
TRBV20-1	TRBD2	TRBJ2-2	many	CSAAGGNLNTGELFF	TGCAGTGCTGCGGGAGGCAACCTCAACACCGGGGAGCTGTTTTTT
TRBV11-2	.	TRBJ2-3	many	CASSTEARTDTQYF	TGTGCCAGCAGCACCGAAGCCCGGACAGATACGCAGTATTTT
TRBV5-4	TRBD2	TRBJ2-5	few	CASSPGEGRLGTQYF	TGTGCCAGCAGCCCGGGGGAGGGTCGTTTGGGGACCCAGTACTTC
TRBV18	TRBD1	TRBJ1-5	many	CASSPTTGSNQPQHF	TGTGCCAGCAGTCCCACGACAGGGAGCAATCAGCCCCAGCATTTT
TRBV7-2	.	TRBJ1-2	many	CASSSDSGGNYGYTF	TGTGCCAGCAGCTCCGACTCCGGGGGTAACTATGGCTACACCTTC
TRBV10-1	TRBD2	TRBJ2-1	many	CASSDGSSGRAGNEQFF	TGCGCCAGCAGTGATGGGTCTAGCGGGAGGGCAGGCAATGAGCAGTTCTTC
TRBV10-1	TRBD2	TRBJ2-7	many	CASSDTSGRGLYEQYF	TGCGCCAGCAGCGATACTAGCGGGAGGGGTTTGTACGAGCAGTACTTC
TRBV2	.	TRBJ2-1	few	CACWGAAYNEQFF	TGTGCCTGCTGGGGGGCCGCCTACAATGAGCAGTTCTTC
TRBV7-8	.	TRBJ1-3	few	CASSLEGGPSGNTIYF	TGTGCCAGCAGCTTAGAGGGGGGGCCCTCTGGAAACACCATATATTTT
TRBV6-2/TRBV6-3	.	TRBJ1-2	few	CASSDLGTAYGYTF	TGTGCCAGCAGTGACCTTGGGACTGCATATGGCTACACCTTC
TRBV28	.	TRBJ1-2	many	CASSFGRTAINYGYTF	TGTGCCAGCAGTTTCGGTCGGACAGCGATTAACTATGGCTACACCTTC
TRBV25-1	TRBD1	TRBJ1-1	.	CASSESRTGNTEAFF	TGTGCCAGCAGTGAATCGAGGACAGGGAACACTGAAGCTTTCTTT
TRBV5-4	TRBD2	TRBJ2-5	many	CASSPLTSGGGETQYF	TGTGCCAGCAGCCCGTTGACTAGCGGGGGCGGGGAGACCCAGTACTTC
TRBV18	.	TRBJ2-1	.	CASSPLAGGNEQFF	TGTGCCAGCTCACCATTGGCTGGGGGCAATGAGCAGTTCTTC
TRBV6-1	TRBD1	TRBJ1-5	.	CASRIGTGSNQPQHF	TGTGCCAGCAGAATCGGGACAGGAAGCAATCAGCCCCAGCATTTT
TRBV29-1	.	TRBJ1-4	few	CSVGASGNEKLFF	TGCAGCGTTGGGGCCTCGGGGAATGAAAAACTGTTTTTT
TRBV27	.	TRBJ2-7	many	CASWGISSYEQYF	TGTGCCAGCTGGGGGATTTCTTCCTACGAGCAGTACTTC
TRBV6-9	.	TRBJ2-3	few	CASSYPLTGTDTQYF	TGTGCCAGCAGTTACCCCCTCACGGGCACAGATACGCAGTATTTT
TRBV28	TRBD1	TRBJ2-5	many	CASIPTGLQETQYF	TGTGCCAGCATACCGACAGGGCTCCAAGAGACCCAGTACTTC
TRBV28	TRBD2	TRBJ2-7	many	CASSPLGGGEQYF	TGTGCCAGCAGCCCTCTCGGGGGGGGCGAGCAGTACTTC
TRBV11-2	TRBD2	TRBJ2-5	many	CASSLRLTSGQETQYF	TGTGCCAGCAGCTTACGCCTGACTAGCGGCCAAGAGACCCAGTACTTC
TRBV28	TRBD1	TRBJ2-2	many	CARRTGTGTTGELFF	TGTGCCCGACGGACCGGGACAGGGACGACCGGGGAGCTGTTTTTT
TRBV28	TRBD1	TRBJ1-2	many	CASSPAYLGTGGGYTF	TGTGCCAGCAGTCCCGCCTACCTGGGGACAGGGGGAGGCTACACCTTC
TRBV20-1	.	TRBJ2-6	few	CSASQGLGGANVLTF	TGCAGTGCTAGTCAGGGATTAGGTGGGGCCAACGTCCTGACTTTC
TRBV28	TRBD2	TRBJ2-7	many	CASSLSTSGRVYEQYF	TGTGCCAGCAGTTTATCGACTAGCGGGAGGGTCTACGAGCAGTACTTC
TRBV18	.	TRBJ1-1	few	CASSPILQGVAEAFF	TGTGCCAGCTCACCCATCCTACAGGGAGTCGCTGAAGCTTTCTTT
TRBV18	TRBD1	TRBJ2-7	.	CASSPPGQVFHGQYF	TGTGCCAGCTCACCCCCGGGACAGGTTTTCCACGGGCAGTACTTC
TRBV19	TRBD2	TRBJ2-3	few	CASSHPAGGLTDTQYF	TGTGCCAGTAGTCACCCAGCGGGAGGGCTGACAGATACGCAGTATTTT
TRBV3-1	.	TRBJ2-7	few	CASSQGLTSYEQYF	TGTGCCAGCAGCCAAGGGCTAACCTCCTACGAGCAGTACTTC
TRBV18	.	TRBJ2-7	.	CASSPPDQFHYEQYF	TGTGCCAGCTCACCTCCGGACCAATTCCACTACGAGCAGTACTTC
TRBV19	TRBD1	TRBJ2-1	.	CASRDRRSYNEQFF	TGTGCCAGTAGGGACAGGAGGTCCTACAATGAGCAGTTCTTC
TRBV20-1	.	TRBJ2-1	few	CSAGHPYNEQFF	TGCAGTGCCGGCCATCCCTACAATGAGCAGTTCTTC
TRBV2	.	TRBJ2-3	many	CASRDHTGGVTDTQYF	TGTGCCAGCAGGGACCATACAGGGGGGGTCACAGATACGCAGTATTTT
TRBV7-9	.	TRBJ2-7	few	CASTPGTRYEQYF	TGTGCCAGCACCCCAGGGACCCGCTACGAGCAGTACTTC